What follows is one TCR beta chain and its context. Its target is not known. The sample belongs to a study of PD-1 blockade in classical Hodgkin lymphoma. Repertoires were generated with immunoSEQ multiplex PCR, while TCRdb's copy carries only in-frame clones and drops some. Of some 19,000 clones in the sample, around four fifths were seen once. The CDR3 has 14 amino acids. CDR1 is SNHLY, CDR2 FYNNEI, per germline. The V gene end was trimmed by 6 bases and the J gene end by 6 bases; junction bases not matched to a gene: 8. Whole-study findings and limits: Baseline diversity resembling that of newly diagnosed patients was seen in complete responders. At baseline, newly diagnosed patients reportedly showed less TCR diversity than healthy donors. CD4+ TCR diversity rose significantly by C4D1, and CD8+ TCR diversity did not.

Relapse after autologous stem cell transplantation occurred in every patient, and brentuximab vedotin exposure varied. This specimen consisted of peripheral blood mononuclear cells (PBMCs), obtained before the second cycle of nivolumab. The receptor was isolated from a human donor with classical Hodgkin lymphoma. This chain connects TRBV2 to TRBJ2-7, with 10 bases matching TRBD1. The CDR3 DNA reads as TGTGCCAGCAGGGCCGGGACAGGGGTAGGCGAGCAGTACTTC. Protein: CASRAGTGVGEQYF.